This TCR beta chain was captured in a study of blood T cell repertoires in COVID-19. Sequencing was performed with immunoSEQ multiplex PCR; in TCRdb, only in-frame clones are kept and a portion is missing. The sample lists around 170,000 clones, about four fifths occurring once. Germline loops: CDR1 SGHRS, CDR2 YFSETQ. The CDR3 is 13 residues long. Deletions cut 3 bases from V and 7 bases from J, with 13 bases between. The rearrangement uses TRBV5-1 and TRBJ2-5; D remains unclear. Sequenced: peripheral blood. This sequence originates from a middle-aged woman with acute or convalescent COVID-19. The CDR3 here is CASSSNSFMTQYF. The CDR3 bases are TGCGCCAGCAGCTCGAATAGTTTTATGACCCAGTACTTC. Full variable domain (outside the CDR3, taken from reference TRBV5-1 and TRBJ2-5): KAGVTQTPRYLIKTRGQQVTLSCSPISGHRSVSWYQQTPGQGLQFLFEYFSETQRNKGNFPGRFSGRQFSNSRSEMNVSTLELGDSALYLCASSSNSFMTQYFGPGTRLLVL.